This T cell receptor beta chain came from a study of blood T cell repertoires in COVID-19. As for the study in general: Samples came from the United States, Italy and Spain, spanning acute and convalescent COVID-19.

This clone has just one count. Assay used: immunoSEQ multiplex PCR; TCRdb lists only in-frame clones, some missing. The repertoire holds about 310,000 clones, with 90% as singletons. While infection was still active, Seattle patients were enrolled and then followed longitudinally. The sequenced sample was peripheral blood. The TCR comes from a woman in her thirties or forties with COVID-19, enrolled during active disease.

CDR3 DNA: TGTGCCAGTAGTATATCGGGAGGGTCGGCTGGGGCCAACGTCCTGACTTTC. This gives the protein CASSISGGSAGANVLTF. The chain combines TRBV19 with TRBJ2-6; 8 bases map to TRBD2. V shed 2 bases and J 2 bases; nucleotides not matched to a gene: 5. CDR1 LNHDA and CDR2 SQIVND come from the germline V gene (reference sequence). This CDR3 has 17 residues.